Each of the 17 T cell receptor beta chains below was sequenced from the same sample in a study of beta chain features in type 1 diabetes. General observations from the study: Moderate yet significant TCRB CDR3 shortening was seen in Type 1 diabetes patients in all four CD4+ subsets.

Investigators reverse transcribed all isolated RNA, so they sequenced expressed TCRB transcripts. Clones were read by immunoSEQ multiplex PCR, and TCRdb kept only the in-frame ones, dropping some. This table holds about 660,000 clones, around an eighth found once. Antigens of these TCRs are unknown. The sequenced material came from naive CD4+ T cells from blood. The receptors shown here come from a man aged 18-30 years with type 1 diabetes.

Only a few counts were recorded for this clone. The identical CDR3 is also encoded by other nucleotide sequences in the sample. This rearrangement joins TRBV29-1 to TRBJ1-4; D remains ambiguous. Per the germline V gene, CDR1 is SQVTM and CDR2 is ANQGSEA. Trimming cost V 6 bases and J 5 bases, with 4 bases left between them. The CDR3 covers 10 residues. CDR3 nucleotides: TGCAGCGTAGCAAATGAAAAACTGTTTTTT. Its translation: CSVANEKLFF.

The chain joins TRBV4-2 to TRBJ2-1; TRBD1 or TRBD2 may be the D gene (5 bases each). Per the germline V gene, CDR1 is LGHNA and CDR2 is YNFKEQ. Trimming shortened V by 4 bases and J by 2 bases, and 15 bases separated the two germline ends. The CDR3 has 16 amino acids. CDR3 loop: CASSLRGDSTYNEQFF. The CDR3 bases are TGTGCCAGCAGCCTACGGGGCGACAGCACCTACAATGAGCAGTTCTTC.

This clone was detected only a few times. The gene calls are TRBV6-6 and TRBJ2-5; a weak D match, TRBD2 (7 bases). The V and J ends lost 0 bases and 4 bases respectively, with 12 bases between them. There are 15 residues in the CDR3. Germline V lookup: CDR1 MNHNY, CDR2 SVGAGI (reference sequence). CDR3 in amino acids: CASSYSEGGGETQYF. CDR3 in DNA: TGTGCCAGCAGTTACTCGGAGGGAGGGGGAGAGACCCAGTACTTC.

This clone turned up a few times. The gene calls are TRBV7-2 and TRBJ2-1; D is perhaps TRBD2 (5 bases). Trimming took off 2 bases at V and 10 bases at J, with 12 bases between the two ends. This CDR3 region has 13 residues. Germline CDR1 and CDR2: SGHTA and FQGNSA. CDR3 bases: TGTGCCAGCAGCTTAATAGCGATCGAGGAGCAGTTCTTC. This gives the protein CASSLIAIEEQFF.

This clone was observed a handful of times. This chain uses TRBV9 with TRBJ2-2, with a tentative D call TRBD2 (5 bases). The ends were cut back, 5 bases at V and 7 bases at J, with 9 bases in the middle. The CDR3 extends over 12 amino acids. From germline, CDR1 is SGDLS and CDR2 YYNGEE. The CDR3 DNA reads as TGTGCCAGCAGTGCCGAGGGCGGGGAGCTGTTTTTT. This translates into CASSAEGGELFF.

The genes are TRBV2 and TRBJ2-3; 10 bases are a match to TRBD1. The germline V gene has CDR1 SNHLY and CDR2 FYNNEI. Trimming removed 7 bases from V and 3 bases from J; junction bases left unmatched: 4. This CDR3 contains 14 residues. CDR3 coding DNA: TGTGCCAGCACGGGACAGGGGTTTACAGATACGCAGTATTTT. Its protein product is CASTGQGFTDTQYF.

This clone was counted a few times. The chain recombines TRBV6-6 with TRBJ2-7; weak D call: TRBD1 (6 bases). The V and J ends lost 5 bases and 0 bases respectively, with 14 bases between them. Germline CDR1 MNHNY, CDR2 SVGAGI (reference sequence). The CDR3 consists of 15 residues. The chain's CDR3 is CASSTMDSFSYEQYF. In nucleotides, the CDR3 is TGTGCCAGCAGTACCATGGACAGTTTCTCCTACGAGCAGTACTTC.

The V gene is TRBV2, the J gene TRBJ1-5; D ambiguous. The CDR3 loop spans 11 amino acids. Trimming shortened V by 8 bases and J by 7 bases, and 9 bases separated the two germline ends. Per the germline V gene, CDR1 is SNHLY and CDR2 is FYNNEI. CDR3 amino acids: CASGTLQPQHF. CDR3 in DNA: TGTGCCAGCGGCACTCTCCAGCCCCAGCATTTT.

Comments on this clone: Germline and junction disagree at one end, which may indicate a read error. The rearrangement joins TRBV7-7 to TRBJ2-3; D gene unclear. CDR3 length: 13 amino acids. Germline CDR1 SSHAT, CDR2 FNYEAQ (reference sequence). CDR3 in amino acids: CASSFNEWDTQYF. CDR3 in DNA: TGTGCTAGCAGCTTCAACGAGTGGGATACGCAGTATTTT.

This clone was seen more than once but under ten times. The V and J genes are TRBV29-1 and TRBJ1-2; 7 nucleotides align to TRBD1. Germline loops: CDR1 SQVTM, CDR2 ANQGSEA. Trimming at V came to 5 bases and at J to 1 base, leaving 7 bases not matched to a gene. CDR3 length: 14 amino acids. CDR3 in DNA: TGCAGCGTTCGGTTTGACAGGGATAACTATGGCTACACCTTC. This sequence encodes CSVRFDRDNYGYTF.

The CDR3 reads CASSFRLSGANVLTF. The CDR3 coding sequence is TGCGCCAGCAGCTTCCGGCTCTCTGGGGCCAACGTCCTGACTTTC. This chain connects TRBV5-1 to TRBJ2-6; unclear D gene. The V and J ends lost 2 bases and 0 bases respectively, with 6 bases between them. This CDR3 contains 15 residues. Germline-derived CDR1 and CDR2 are SGHRS and YFSETQ. Drawing the rest from reference TRBV5-1 and TRBJ2-6, the complete variable domain is KAGVTQTPRYLIKTRGQQVTLSCSPISGHRSVSWYQQTPGQGLQFLFEYFSETQRNKGNFPGRFSGRQFSNSRSEMNVSTLELGDSALYLCASSFRLSGANVLTFGAGSRLTVL.

This clone was counted between two and nine times. The sample contains more than one DNA sequence encoding this CDR3. V and J are TRBV28 and TRBJ1-2; TRBD1 matches 7 bases. There are 13 residues in the CDR3. CDR1 MDHEN and CDR2 SYDVKM come from the germline V gene. V was pared by 6 bases and J by 4 bases, with 5 bases of the junction left unmatched. This chain's CDR3 is CASSPGQVYGYTF. In DNA form, the CDR3 reads TGTGCCAGCAGCCCAGGACAGGTCTATGGCTACACCTTC.

The chain uses TRBV30 and TRBJ1-3, with TRBD1 matching over 8 bases. CDR1 is GTSNPN, CDR2 SVGIG, per germline (reference sequence). CDR3 size: 16 residues. V shed 1 base, J shed 0 bases, and the junction held 5 bases outside the gene matches. The CDR3 DNA reads as TGTGCCTGGAGTGCAGGACAGGGAGTCTCTGGAAACACCATATATTTT. The encoded protein is CAWSAGQGVSGNTIYF.

The rearrangement links TRBV12-5 to TRBJ2-7; D is ambiguous. The V end was cut by 1 base, the J end by 2 bases, with 3 bases between. CDR3 length: 12 amino acids. The germline V gene encodes CDR1 LGHNT and CDR2 FRNRAP. The CDR3 bases are TGTGCTAGTGGTTTGGAGCCCTACGAGCAGTACTTC. Amino acids: CASGLEPYEQYF.

A few counts support this clone. The genes are TRBV18 and TRBJ2-1, with TRBD1 identical over 8 bases. Germline-derived CDR1 and CDR2 are KGHSH and LQKENI. Trimming removed 5 bases from V and 0 bases from J; junction bases left unmatched: 3. There are 15 residues in the CDR3. The DNA for the CDR3 is TGTGCCAGCTCAACGGGACAGGACTCCTACAATGAGCAGTTCTTC. This sequence encodes CASSTGQDSYNEQFF.

The chain recombines TRBV7-2 with TRBJ2-1, with D perhaps being TRBD1 or TRBD2 (5 bases each). The CDR3 runs to 15 residues. Trimming took off 1 base at V and 2 bases at J, with 9 bases between the two ends. Germline V gene lookup returns CDR1 SGHTA and CDR2 FQGNSA. CDR3 loop: CASSLETAAYNEQFF. Here the CDR3 DNA reads TGTGCCAGCAGCTTAGAGACAGCGGCCTACAATGAGCAGTTCTTC.

The V call is TRBV28, the J call TRBJ2-5; TRBD2 agrees at 7 bases. The CDR3 spans 15 residues. J was trimmed by 1 base and V by 5 bases; bases with no gene match: 7. CDR1 is MDHEN and CDR2 is SYDVKM in the germline V gene. The CDR3 sequence is CASSGGRAAQETQYF. In DNA form, the CDR3 reads TGTGCCAGCAGTGGGGGGAGGGCGGCCCAAGAGACCCAGTACTTC.